Listed below are T cell receptor beta chains from one sample, sequenced in a study of blood T cell repertoires in COVID-19. Assay: immunoSEQ multiplex PCR; the TCRdb copy retains only in-frame clones and omits some. The repertoire has about 220,000 clones, 70% to 85% of them found once; the top ten carry around 9.5%. What was sequenced was peripheral blood. These TCRs come from a man aged 45 to 65 with active or convalescent COVID-19. Each CDR3 is given with its conserved first and last residue. Fields, in order: J gene, D gene, clone size, V gene, CDR3 protein, CDR3 DNA. A D gene is named only where the DNA matches it firmly. The size of a clone is reported for some rows only, either as once, few or many, or as a class for expanded clones.

TRBJ1-2 TRBD1 few TRBV5-6 CASSPTWDRVRSGYTF TGTGCCAGCAGCCCGACCTGGGACAGGGTAAGGAGTGGCTACACCTTC
TRBJ2-5 - - TRBV28 CAGQAPRTQYF TGTGCCGGTCAGGCCCCACGGACCCAGTACTTC
TRBJ2-5 - - TRBV5-4 CASSLDSFQETQYF TGTGCCAGCAGCTTGGACAGCTTTCAAGAGACCCAGTACTTC
TRBJ1-1 - - TRBV6-5 CASTPPGGAGTEAFF TGTGCCAGCACACCCCCGGGGGGGGCAGGCACTGAAGCTTTCTTT
TRBJ2-5 - - TRBV4-1 CASKGLARRGETQYF TGCGCCAGCAAGGGGCTAGCGAGAAGAGGGGAGACCCAGTACTTC
TRBJ1-1 - - TRBV27 CASSFGNTEAFF TGTGCCAGCAGTTTCGGTAACACTGAAGCTTTCTTT
TRBJ2-2 - - TRBV23-1 CASSQRPKSTGELFF TGCGCCAGCAGCCAGCGACCGAAGAGCACCGGGGAGCTGTTTTTT
TRBJ2-5 TRBD1 - TRBV7-2 CASSPGTGFVTQYF TGTGCCAGCAGCCCCGGGACAGGGTTCGTGACCCAGTACTTC
TRBJ2-5 TRBD2 - TRBV9 CASTEGPGTSGRETQYF TGTGCCAGCACCGAGGGGCCCGGGACTAGCGGGAGGGAGACCCAGTACTTC
TRBJ1-1 TRBD1 - TRBV5-1 CASRGTGGGTEAFF TGCGCCAGCAGGGGGACAGGGGGCGGGACTGAAGCTTTCTTT
TRBJ2-7 - - TRBV6-6 CASSLDVGYEQYF TGTGCCAGCAGTTTAGATGTCGGGTACGAGCAGTACTTC
TRBJ2-1 - - TRBV5-1 CASSLGGTVYNEQFF TGCGCCAGCAGCTTAGGCGGGACAGTTTACAATGAGCAGTTCTTC
TRBJ2-4 TRBD1 - TRBV6-1 CASSESRQGIIQYF TGTGCCAGCAGTGAAAGTAGACAGGGGATAATTCAGTACTTC
TRBJ1-2 - - TRBV30 CAWSGGSDYGYTF TGTGCCTGGAGCGGGGGGTCTGACTATGGCTACACCTTC
TRBJ1-6 - - TRBV7-9 CASSRLTGGSPLHF TGTGCCAGCAGCCGATTAACGGGGGGATCACCCCTCCACTTT
TRBJ2-7 TRBD2 - TRBV27 CASGNQLAGVYEQYF TGTGCCAGCGGGAACCAACTAGCGGGAGTGTACGAGCAGTACTTC
TRBJ1-2 - few TRBV20-1 CSASGVDGLGGYTF TGCAGTGCTAGTGGGGTTGACGGGTTGGGTGGCTACACCTTC
TRBJ2-2 - - TRBV6-2/TRBV6-3 CASSSLQGVHTGELFF TGTGCCAGCAGTTCCCTCCAGGGCGTGCACACCGGGGAGCTGTTTTTT
TRBJ1-2 - many TRBV2 CASSPMAQGHYGYTF TGTGCCAGCAGCCCTATGGCTCAGGGGCACTATGGCTACACCTTC
TRBJ2-5 - - TRBV6-6 CASSYVGGPQETQYF TGTGCCAGCAGTTACGTTGGAGGTCCCCAAGAGACCCAGTACTTC
TRBJ1-5 TRBD1 - TRBV19 CASSLDRESQPQHF TGTGCCAGTAGTCTTGACAGGGAATCTCAGCCCCAGCATTTT
TRBJ2-3 - - TRBV28 CASSPSLTTLRTDTQYF TGTGCCAGCAGTCCCTCACTTACCACCCTTCGCACAGATACGCAGTATTTT
TRBJ2-1 TRBD1 - TRBV5-4 CASSPPGTGVRNEQFF TGTGCCAGCAGCCCTCCTGGGACAGGGGTCCGGAATGAGCAGTTCTTC
TRBJ1-2 - - TRBV30 CAWMAQASNYGYTF TGTGCCTGGATGGCCCAGGCCAGTAACTATGGCTACACCTTC
TRBJ2-7 TRBD1 once TRBV27 CASSLSRDSFYEQYF TGTGCCAGCAGTTTAAGCCGGGACAGCTTTTACGAGCAGTACTTC
TRBJ2-3 TRBD2 - TRBV5-6 CASSLVLAATDTQYF TGTGCCAGCAGCTTGGTGCTAGCGGCCACAGATACGCAGTATTTT
TRBJ2-3 - - TRBV2 CASRLDRNSDTQYF TGTGCCAGCAGGCTAGATCGTAATTCAGATACGCAGTATTTT
TRBJ2-5 - - TRBV27 CASSLSEAGETQYF TGTGCCAGCAGTTTATCGGAGGCGGGAGAGACCCAGTACTTC
TRBJ2-5 TRBD2 once TRBV3-1/TRBV3-2 CASHPGGRETQYF TGTGCCAGCCACCCGGGGGGGCGTGAGACCCAGTACTTC
TRBJ2-1 TRBD2 - TRBV7-9 CASSPRVWRGVNEQFF TGTGCCAGCAGCCCTCGGGTTTGGCGGGGGGTCAATGAGCAGTTCTTC
TRBJ2-3 - - TRBV28 CATQRGRRGGTDTQYF TGTGCCACTCAGAGGGGGCGGCGGGGTGGCACAGATACGCAGTATTTT